Here is one TCR beta chain with its context. Its antigen is still unknown. No much larger clone is present one base from it, and per-base qualities are unavailable. The CDR3 regions of human TCRbeta chains were subjected to immunosequencing. In the source study's methods: Repertoire TCRs were checked for matches against a reference library of SARS-CoV-2-specific TCRs that had been generated using the MIRA antigen-specificity platform. Breadth meant the fraction of unique TCRs that were SARS-CoV-2-associated, whereas depth meant the fraction of total T cells that were SARS-CoV-2-associated. Each spike-specific TCR was assigned to its reactive spike region and to a CD4 or CD8 class using the MIRA data. Log10-transformed breadth and depth values were compared by one-way ANOVA with Sidak's multiple comparisons tests. TCRdb limited this immuneACCESS table to in-frame rearrangements with V and J called. A share of clones is missing; checked studies link under half to unresolved V genes, and the rest is unexplained. For V, J and clone size, that table is used; D and trimming come from the DNA. The sample has around 100,000 clones on record, 85% to 90% of them singletons. Clones ranked in the top ten supply about 8% of the sample.

CDR3 length: 14 amino acids, cysteine to phenylalanine. Just CDR3 DNA is preserved here, 42 bases in frame from base 1. V loses 6 bases of germline sequence and J loses 4 bases, and the interval between the two ends is 15 bases. CDR1 and CDR2 are drawn from the germline V gene: MNHEY, SVGEGT. This entry belongs to a study of T cell responses to AZD1222 COVID-19 vaccine (dated by TCRdb to the early 2020s). Looking at the study overall: Because spike-specific TCR depth and breadth did not differ between the two schedules, AZD1222 recipients who got a second dose at roughly 4 weeks were pooled with those who got a second dose at roughly 12 weeks. TCR sequencing was performed for about 240 trial participants, of whom 200 to 220 were given two doses of AZD1222 and around 25 were given two doses of MenACWY control vaccine. Enrollment into the trials was organized by age into subgroups of 18-55, 56-69 and 70-plus years, and those subgroups contained about 150, 27 and 61 TCR-sequenced participants, respectively.

Study-level results and caveats: Only five to seven AZD1222 recipients were SARS-CoV-2 seropositive at baseline, limiting conclusions about previously exposed vaccinees. The vaccine-associated CD4 TCRs covered the entire spike protein, and the dominant responses fell in regions 160-218 and 743-854. Nearly half of unique spike-specific TCRs reportedly recognized epitopes outside regions mutated in the B.1.351 and B.1.1.7 variants. Participants were mostly white British and included more females than males, and it was suggested by the authors that clonal diversity may have been underestimated. The 56-69-year group was small, and its depth increase did not reach significance, likely because of low power. No day 14 peak-response samples were available, so repertoires were characterized only after the peak T cell response. After two AZD1222 doses, both the breadth and the depth of spike-specific TCRs were significantly higher than at day 0 and than in MenACWY recipients.

The time point tag for this specimen amounts to: baseline before first vaccination. Vaccinee samples were obtained from the UK trials COV001 and COV002, which included a single-blind randomized controlled phase 2/3 trial of AZD1222 (ChAdOx1 nCoV-19) in healthy adults. For TCRbeta chain sequencing, PBMC samples from trial participants were taken at day 0 and at day 28 after the second dose. The chain was built from TRBV6-2 or TRBV6-3 and TRBJ1-1, with the D gene uncertain. The receptor was derived from an adult in good health. Source: peripheral blood, taken on day 0 of AZD1222 vaccination. The CDR3 has the sequence CASSSASVGTEAFF. The DNA sequence is TGTGCCAGCAGCTCCGCCTCCGTAGGCACTGAAGCTTTCTTT.